Listed here are 16 T cell receptor beta chains from one sample, sequenced in a study of blood T cell repertoires in COVID-19 (dated by TCRdb to 2020 to 2021). The library was obtained by the immunoSEQ multiplex PCR assay. The immuneACCESS repertoire file appears here via TCRdb, limited to in-frame rearrangements. These files lack a portion of the clones; in checked studies, under half of the deficit traces to unresolved V genes, and the cause of the others is not known. This sample comprises about 71,000 clones, 70% to 85% of them detected only once. The top ten constitute 28% of the sample. The sequencing input was peripheral blood. All receptors derive from a man between 65 and 85 years old with acute or convalescent COVID-19.

The chain recombines TRBV7-2 with TRBJ2-3; 8 nucleotides agree with TRBD1. CDR1 is SGHTA and CDR2 is FQGNSA in the germline V gene. The CDR3 length is 16 residues. The V segment lost 3 bases and the J segment 0 bases; nucleotides outside the gene matches: 5. The CDR3 protein is CASSFGQGESTDTQYF. In DNA, the CDR3 is TGTGCCAGCAGCTTCGGACAGGGTGAAAGCACAGATACGCAGTATTTT.

The chain is built from TRBV4-3 and TRBJ2-5; tentative D call: TRBD1 (5 bases). Deletions cut 1 base from V and 2 bases from J, with 14 bases between. Germline V gene sequence: CDR1 LGHNA, CDR2 YSLEER. The CDR3 is 16 amino acids. The DNA of the CDR3 is TGCGCCAGCAGCCAAGGGGGCAAAATACTTCAAGAGACCCAGTACTTC. As protein: CASSQGGKILQETQYF.

The chain has TRBV6-2 or TRBV6-3 and TRBJ2-1; 13 nucleotides match TRBD2. CDR1 and CDR2 from the germline V gene are MNHEY and SVGEGT. CDR3 length: 16 amino acids. J gave up 7 bases and V 2 bases, and 5 bases lay outside the gene matches. As DNA, the CDR3 is TGTGCCAGCAGTTACCCGGGACTAGCGGGATTGAATGAGCAGTTCTTC. This sequence encodes CASSYPGLAGLNEQFF.

The chain recombines TRBV30 with TRBJ1-3; 8 bases match TRBD1. V lost 6 bases, J lost 3 bases, and 10 bases stayed unmatched. CDR1 GTSNPN and CDR2 SVGIG come from the germline V gene (reference sequence). The CDR3 has 15 residues. CDR3 sequence (DNA): TGTGCCTGCCCTAAGGGGGGACAGGTTGGAAACACCATATATTTT. Its translation is CACPKGGQVGNTIYF.

This clone showed up just a few times. This rearrangement joins TRBV18 to TRBJ1-5; D is unclear. Germline V CDR1 and CDR2: KGHSH, LQKENI. The CDR3 has 15 amino acids. Trimming cost V 2 bases and J 0 bases, with 8 bases left between them. CDR3 sequence: CASSPESNSNQPQHF. CDR3 nucleotides: TGTGCCAGCTCACCAGAGAGTAATAGCAATCAGCCCCAGCATTTT.

The chain has TRBV5-1 and TRBJ1-4; perhaps TRBD1 as D (6 bases). This CDR3 has 14 amino acids. CDR1 SGHRS and CDR2 YFSETQ come from the germline V gene. Trimming took 3 bases from V and 0 from J, leaving 6 bases between them. The CDR3 DNA reads as TGCGCCAGCAGCTCAGGGGCAACTAATGAAAAACTGTTTTTT. It codes for CASSSGATNEKLFF.

The chain carries TRBV10-3 and TRBJ2-1; 8 positions agree with TRBD2. The CDR3 covers 12 residues. V shed 7 bases, J shed 7 bases, and the junction held 3 bases outside the gene matches. The germline V gene encodes CDR1 ENHRY and CDR2 SYGVKD. This chain's CDR3 is CAIKRERNEQFF. The CDR3 nucleotides read TGTGCCATCAAGCGGGAGCGAAATGAGCAGTTCTTC.

The chain has TRBV6-5 and TRBJ1-2; no clear D. This CDR3 has 15 residues. V lost 0 bases and J 0 bases, leaving 8 bases between the germline ends. The germline V gene has CDR1 MNHEY and CDR2 SVGAGI. Written as DNA, the CDR3 is TGTGCCAGCAGTTACTCTTTCTCCCCTAACTATGGCTACACCTTC. This codes for CASSYSFSPNYGYTF.

The chain couples TRBV10-3 to TRBJ1-5, with D tentatively TRBD1 (6 bases). Deletions cut 3 bases from V and 7 bases from J, with 16 bases between. This CDR3 contains 15 residues. Per the germline V gene, CDR1 is ENHRY and CDR2 is SYGVKD. The chain's CDR3 is CAISDDKGGRQPQHF. CDR3 DNA sequence: TGTGCCATCAGTGACGATAAAGGGGGAAGGCAGCCCCAGCATTTT.

The sample holds one count of this clone. The J gene is TRBJ1-5, the V gene TRBV18; 8 bases agree with TRBD1. In germline, CDR1 is KGHSH, CDR2 LQKENI. This CDR3 is built from 14 residues. With 8 bases clipped from V and 3 bases from J, the junction kept 6 bases outside the gene matches. CDR3 in amino acids: CASRSGGNNQPQHF. In DNA form, the CDR3 reads TGTGCCAGCCGTTCAGGGGGCAACAATCAGCCCCAGCATTTT.

The chain joins TRBV4-3 to TRBJ1-2, with TRBD1 matching 8 bases. The junction had 2 bases not matched to a gene; V was cut back by 4 bases and J by 4 bases. CDR1 LGHNA and CDR2 YSLEER come from the germline V gene. CDR3 length equals 13 residues. The CDR3 bases are TGCGCCAGCAGCCCTGGACAGGGCTATGGCTACACCTTC. It codes for CASSPGQGYGYTF.

The chain couples TRBV7-3 to TRBJ2-2; D gene ambiguous. V lost 5 bases and J lost 8, with 12 bases in between. The CDR3 extends over 13 amino acids. CDR1 is SGHTA and CDR2 is FQGTGA in the germline V gene. The chain's CDR3 is CASSDNAFGELFF. DNA for the CDR3: TGTGCCAGCAGCGACAACGCATTTGGGGAGCTGTTTTTT. The entire variable domain, with the rest obtained from reference TRBV7-3 and TRBJ2-2, is as follows: GAGVSQTPSNKVTEKGKYVELRCDPISGHTALYWYRQSLGQGPEFLIYFQGTGAADDSGLPNDRFFAVRPEGSVSTLKIQRTERGDSAVYLCASSDNAFGELFFGEGSRLTVL.

The J gene is TRBJ1-1, the V gene TRBV15, with a tentative D call TRBD1 (6 bases). This CDR3 has 13 residues. V was trimmed by 1 base and J by 10 bases, leaving 13 bases between them. Germline V gene sequence: CDR1 LNHNV, CDR2 YYDKDF (reference sequence). As DNA, the CDR3 is TGTGCCACCAGCAGAGCAGGGGCGGAAGGAGCTTTCTTT. Residues: CATSRAGAEGAFF.

The CDR3: CASSPGTGGAWTEAFF. In nucleotides, the CDR3 is TGCGCCAGCAGCCCCGGGACAGGGGGCGCGTGGACTGAAGCTTTCTTT. The V gene is TRBV5-1, the J gene TRBJ1-1; 12 bases fit TRBD1. The CDR3 consists of 16 residues. The trim removed 4 bases at V and 5 bases at J, leaving 9 bases unmatched. From germline, CDR1 is SGHRS and CDR2 YFSETQ.

The chain couples TRBV5-4 to TRBJ2-2, with TRBD2 matching over 7 bases. The CDR3 loop spans 14 amino acids. Germline loops: CDR1 SGHNT, CDR2 YYREEE (reference sequence). Trimming at V came to 3 bases and at J to 3 bases, leaving 2 bases not matched to a gene. CDR3 amino acids: CASSSTSDTGELFF. CDR3 sequence (DNA): TGTGCCAGCAGCTCCACTAGCGACACCGGGGAGCTGTTTTTT. Together with reference TRBV5-4 and TRBJ2-2, the CDR3 gives the full variable domain: ETGVTQSPTHLIKTRGQQVTLRCSSQSGHNTVSWYQQALGQGPQFIFQYYREEENGRGNFPPRFSGLQFPNYSSELNVNALELDDSALYLCASSSTSDTGELFFGEGSRLTVL.

The chain is built from TRBV9 and TRBJ2-7; TRBD2 is a possible D gene (5 bases). Per the germline V gene, CDR1 is SGDLS and CDR2 is YYNGEE. Trimming stripped 0 bases from V and 8 bases from J, with 9 bases between. The CDR3 spans 12 residues. The CDR3 DNA follows: TGTGCCAGCAGCGTAGGTGGGAGCCAGCAGTACTTC. Encoded protein: CASSVGGSQQYF.